The source of this T cell receptor beta chain is a study of post-analysis software for immune sequencing data. At the level of the study: Recorded subtypes: relapsing-remitting, secondary progressive, progressive-relapsing; some patients unannotated.

This clonotype showed up just a few times. Its antigen remains unidentified. Carried by the TCR beta cDNA libraries were unique molecular identifiers. Around 460,000 cDNA molecules came from roughly 1 to 10 million T cells. TCRdb ran MiXCR on the PCR reads and lists one entry per CDR3 protein. The sample includes around 400,000 distinct CDR3 sequences, roughly 35% seen only once; the top ten take 13%. Trimming stripped 10 bases from V and 3 bases from J, with 19 bases between. CDR3 length equals 15 residues. The germline V gene has CDR1 MNHNS and CDR2 SASEGT. Findings of the study overall: Included in a set of four or five TRBV segments more frequent in patients than controls were TRBV5-6, TRBV5-1 and TRBV20-1. Comparison with controls showed significantly lower normalized Chao1 diversity in multiple sclerosis patients. Those samples that were prepared in the same batch co-clustered strongly by F measure.

The origin of this receptor is a girl aged 5 to 17 with multiple sclerosis. The specimen was blood. The chain carries TRBV6-1 and TRBJ1-5; D is unclear. The CDR3 DNA reads TGTGCCACAGACCGAGGGAAACAAAACAATCAGCCCCAGCATTTT. Amino acid sequence: CATDRGKQNNQPQHF.